Below are 2 T cell receptor beta chains sequenced from a single sample in a study of cytomegalovirus exposure and HLA in healthy donors. TCRdb's table, derived via immunoSEQ multiplex PCR, lists solely in-frame clones and lacks some. The sample consists of approximately 220,000 clones, about 87% of them appearing once. Sequenced: PBMCs. The receptors stem from a man younger than 35 in good health and CMV-seronegative.

The gene calls are TRBV6-6 and TRBJ1-1; maybe TRBD1 (6 bases). Germline V gene lookup returns CDR1 MNHNY and CDR2 SVGAGI (reference sequence). Trimming left V 8 bases short and J 4 bases short, with 20 bases between. This CDR3 contains 15 residues. CDR3 amino acids: CASGGGRQESTEAFF. The CDR3 nucleotides read TGTGCCAGCGGGGGGGGCAGGCAGGAGTCCACTGAAGCTTTCTTT.

The V gene is TRBV2, the J gene TRBJ1-4, with no clear D. The V and J ends lost 0 bases and 5 bases respectively, with 13 bases between them. The CDR3 has 16 residues. Germline CDR1 and CDR2: SNHLY and FYNNEI. The CDR3: CASSEALREPNEKLFF. As DNA, the CDR3 is TGTGCCAGCAGTGAAGCGCTTCGGGAGCCCAATGAAAAACTGTTTTTT.